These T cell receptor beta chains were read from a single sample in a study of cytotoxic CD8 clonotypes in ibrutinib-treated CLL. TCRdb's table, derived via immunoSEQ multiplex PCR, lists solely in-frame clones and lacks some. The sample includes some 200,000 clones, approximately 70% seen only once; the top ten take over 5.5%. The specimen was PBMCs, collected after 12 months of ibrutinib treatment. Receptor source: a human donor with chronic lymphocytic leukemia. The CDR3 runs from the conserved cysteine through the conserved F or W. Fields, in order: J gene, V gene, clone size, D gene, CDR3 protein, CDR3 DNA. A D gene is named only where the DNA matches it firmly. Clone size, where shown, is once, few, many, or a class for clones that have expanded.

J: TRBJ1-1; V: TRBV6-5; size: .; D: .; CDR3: CASRPLTGRNTEAFF; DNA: TGTGCCAGCAGACCCTTGACAGGAAGGAACACTGAAGCTTTCTTT
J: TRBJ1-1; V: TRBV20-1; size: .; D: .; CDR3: CSASPGTEAFF; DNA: TGCAGTGCTAGCCCCGGCACTGAAGCTTTCTTT
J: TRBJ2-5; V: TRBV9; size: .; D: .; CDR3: CASSEGPHQETQYF; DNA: TGTGCCAGCAGCGAAGGACCACACCAAGAGACCCAGTACTTC
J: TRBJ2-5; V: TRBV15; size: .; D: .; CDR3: CATSRGQVEETQYF; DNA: TGTGCCACCAGCAGAGGACAGGTAGAAGAGACCCAGTACTTC
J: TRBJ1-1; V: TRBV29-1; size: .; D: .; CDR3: CSVKTTERYTEAFF; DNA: TGCAGCGTTAAAACGACGGAACGATACACTGAAGCTTTCTTT
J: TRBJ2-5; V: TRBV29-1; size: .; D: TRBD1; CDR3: CSVEGDRATQYF; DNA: TGCAGCGTTGAAGGGGACAGGGCGACCCAGTACTTC
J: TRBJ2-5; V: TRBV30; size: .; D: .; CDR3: CAWGRGWGETQYF; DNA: TGTGCGTGGGGAAGAGGTTGGGGAGAGACCCAGTACTTC
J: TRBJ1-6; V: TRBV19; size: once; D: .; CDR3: CASSIGNSPLHF; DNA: TGTGCCAGTAGTATCGGTAATTCACCCCTCCACTTT
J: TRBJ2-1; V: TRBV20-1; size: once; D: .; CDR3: CSAETGWEQFF; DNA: TGCAGTGCAGAGACAGGTTGGGAGCAGTTCTTC
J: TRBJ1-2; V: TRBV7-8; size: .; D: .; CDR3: CASSLSGQTLNYGYTF; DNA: TGTGCCAGCAGCTTATCCGGACAGACTCTTAACTATGGCTACACCTTC
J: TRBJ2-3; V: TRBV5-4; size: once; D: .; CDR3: CASSERSTDTQYF; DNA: TGTGCCAGCAGCGAGCGCAGCACAGATACGCAGTATTTT
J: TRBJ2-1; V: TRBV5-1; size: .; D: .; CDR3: CASSLVSYNEQFF; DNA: TGCGCCAGCAGCTTGGTCAGTTACAATGAGCAGTTCTTC
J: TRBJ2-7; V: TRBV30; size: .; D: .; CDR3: CAWGVHNEQYF; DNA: TGTGCCTGGGGAGTTCACAACGAGCAGTACTTC
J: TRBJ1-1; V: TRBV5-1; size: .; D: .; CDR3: CASSRAQGALNTEAFF; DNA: TGCGCCAGCAGCCGAGCGCAAGGAGCCCTGAACACTGAAGCTTTCTTT
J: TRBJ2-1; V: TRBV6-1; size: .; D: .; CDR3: CASSEVADSRHNEQFF; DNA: TGTGCCAGCAGTGAAGTGGCGGACTCCAGGCACAATGAGCAGTTCTTC
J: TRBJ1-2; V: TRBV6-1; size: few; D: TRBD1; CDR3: CASRTGEVGYTF; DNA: TGTGCCAGCAGGACAGGGGAGGTAGGCTACACCTTC
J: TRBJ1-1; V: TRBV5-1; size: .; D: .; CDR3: CASSLTGIGVNTEAFF; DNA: TGCGCCAGCAGCCTAACAGGGATCGGCGTGAACACTGAAGCTTTCTTT
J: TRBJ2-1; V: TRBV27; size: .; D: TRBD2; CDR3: CASSLAGGPGNEQFF; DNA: TGTGCCAGCAGCCTGGCGGGAGGGCCGGGCAATGAGCAGTTCTTC
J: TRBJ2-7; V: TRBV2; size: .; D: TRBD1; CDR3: CASSEQGAGVYEQYF; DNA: TGTGCCAGCAGTGAACAGGGGGCAGGCGTCTACGAGCAGTACTTC
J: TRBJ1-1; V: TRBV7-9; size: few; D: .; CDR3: CASSLQGPEAFF; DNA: TGTGCCAGCAGCTTACAGGGACCTGAAGCTTTCTTT
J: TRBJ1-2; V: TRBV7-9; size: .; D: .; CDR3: CASSFPPGQGQRGYTF; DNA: TGTGCCAGCAGCTTCCCTCCCGGGCAGGGCCAACGAGGCTACACCTTC
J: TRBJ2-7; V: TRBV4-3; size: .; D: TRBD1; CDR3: CASSQDPLSWDSDTYEQYF; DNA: TGCGCCAGCAGCCAAGACCCTCTTAGTTGGGACAGTGACACCTACGAGCAGTACTTC
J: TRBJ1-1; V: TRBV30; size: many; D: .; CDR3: CAWSAGQSNTEAFF; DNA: TGTGCCTGGAGTGCCGGACAGTCCAACACTGAAGCTTTCTTT
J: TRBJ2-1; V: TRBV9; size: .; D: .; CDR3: CASSLTGSSYNEQFF; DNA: TGTGCCAGCAGCCTAACAGGGAGCTCCTACAATGAGCAGTTCTTC